These 7 T cell receptor beta chains originate from one sample sequenced in a study of shared clonotypes between healthy human individuals. The protocol was immunoSEQ multiplex PCR, while the TCRdb copy is restricted to in-frame clones and leaves out a portion. Of around 990,000 clones in the sample, 60% to 85% were seen once. The sample was memory CD4+ T cells from PBMCs. Subset meaning: CD45RA-negative fraction. The receptor set was obtained from a young man in good health. Some clones in this sample may be carry-over from other donors' samples.

This chain joins TRBV19 and TRBJ2-7; 9 bases line up with TRBD1. The CDR3 runs 16 residues. Trimming removed 6 bases from V and 0 bases from J; junction bases left unmatched: 9. CDR1 and CDR2 (germline): LNHDA, SQIVND (reference sequence). In nucleotides, the CDR3 is TGTGCCAGTAGCAACCCCGGGACAGGGAGCTCCTACGAGCAGTACTTC. Residues: CASSNPGTGSSYEQYF.

A few counts support this clone. This chain connects TRBV9 to TRBJ2-7; a weak D match, TRBD1 (6 bases). The CDR3 sequence is 16 residues long. V was trimmed by 0 bases and J by 2 bases, leaving 15 bases between them. Per the germline V gene, CDR1 is SGDLS and CDR2 is YYNGEE. The CDR3 DNA is TGTGCCAGCAGCGTAGTGTCTACAGGGTCCCCCTACGAGCAGTACTTC. It yields the protein CASSVVSTGSPYEQYF.

J is TRBJ1-1 and V is TRBV5-1; 9 nucleotides agree with TRBD1. After removal of 4 bases from V and 5 bases from J, the junction contained 6 bases not matched to a gene. The CDR3 is 14 residues long. The V gene's germline CDR1 is SGHRS and CDR2 YFSETQ. CDR3 DNA sequence: TGCGCCAGCAGCGTTACAGGGGGCGCGACTGAAGCTTTCTTT. It encodes CASSVTGGATEAFF.

The CDR3: CASSQTDYINEQFF. The CDR3 DNA is TGTGCCAGCTCTCAGACGGACTACATAAATGAGCAGTTCTTC. The chain carries TRBV18 and TRBJ2-1, with D possibly TRBD2 on 6 matching bases. The length of the CDR3 is 14 residues. V dropped 6 bases and J dropped 7 bases, with 16 bases sitting between them. The V gene's germline CDR1 is KGHSH and CDR2 LQKENI.

This chain uses TRBV7-2 with TRBJ1-1; 11 bases fit TRBD1. Looked up from germline, CDR1 is SGHTA and CDR2 is FQGNSA. This CDR3 spans 17 amino acids. V gave up 5 bases and J gave up 4 bases; unmatched junction bases: 12. The chain's CDR3 is CASSPTDRGLGSTEAFF. The CDR3 DNA sequence: TGTGCCAGCAGCCCCACGGACAGGGGGCTTGGGTCCACTGAAGCTTTCTTT. The full variable domain, its missing parts supplied by reference TRBV7-2 and TRBJ1-1, is GAGVSQSPSNKVTEKGKDVELRCDPISGHTALYWYRQSLGQGLEFLIYFQGNSAPDKSGLPSDRFSAERTGGSVSTLTIQRTQQEDSAVYLCASSPTDRGLGSTEAFFGQGTRLTVV.

This chain uses TRBV28 with TRBJ2-2; D assignment may be TRBD1 or TRBD2 (5 bases each). V was cut by 10 bases and J by 0 bases, with 9 bases left in between. This CDR3 is built from 13 residues. CDR1 and CDR2 from the germline V gene are MDHEN and SYDVKM. In nucleotides, the CDR3 is TGTGCCACCCCGGGACCGAACACCGGGGAGCTGTTTTTT. Translated: CATPGPNTGELFF.

Remarks on this clone: In the same sample, other DNA sequences code for this CDR3. The rearrangement links TRBV5-1 to TRBJ2-5; 7 bases are a match to TRBD1. J lost 4 bases, V lost 0 bases, and 3 bases had no gene match. CDR3 size: 14 residues. CDR1 is SGHRS, CDR2 YFSETQ, per germline. Here the CDR3 reads CASSLASGGETQYF. The DNA of the CDR3 is TGCGCCAGCAGCTTGGCTTCAGGGGGAGAGACCCAGTACTTC.